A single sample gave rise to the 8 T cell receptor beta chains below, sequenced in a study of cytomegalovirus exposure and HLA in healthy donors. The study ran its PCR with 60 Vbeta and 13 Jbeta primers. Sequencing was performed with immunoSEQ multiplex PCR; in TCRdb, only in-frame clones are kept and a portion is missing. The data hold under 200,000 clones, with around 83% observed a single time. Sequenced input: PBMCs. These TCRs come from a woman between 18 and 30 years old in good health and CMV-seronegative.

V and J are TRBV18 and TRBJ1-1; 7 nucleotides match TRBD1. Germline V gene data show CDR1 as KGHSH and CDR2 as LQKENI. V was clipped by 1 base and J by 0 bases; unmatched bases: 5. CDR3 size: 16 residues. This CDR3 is CASSPRTGVMNTEAFF. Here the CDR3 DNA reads TGTGCCAGCTCACCACGGACAGGAGTGATGAACACTGAAGCTTTCTTT.

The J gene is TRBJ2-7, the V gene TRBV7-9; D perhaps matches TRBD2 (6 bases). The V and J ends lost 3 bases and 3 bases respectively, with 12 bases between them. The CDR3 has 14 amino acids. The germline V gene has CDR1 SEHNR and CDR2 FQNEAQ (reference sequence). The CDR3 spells CASSFGTGDYEQYF. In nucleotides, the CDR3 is TGTGCCAGCAGCTTCGGGACGGGAGACTACGAGCAGTACTTC.

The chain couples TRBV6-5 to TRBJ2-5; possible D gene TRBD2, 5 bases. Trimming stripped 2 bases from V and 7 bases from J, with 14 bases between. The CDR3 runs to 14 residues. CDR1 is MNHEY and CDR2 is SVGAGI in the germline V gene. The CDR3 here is CASSYPPEGGTQYF. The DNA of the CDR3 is TGTGCCAGCAGTTACCCCCCCGAGGGCGGGACCCAGTACTTC.

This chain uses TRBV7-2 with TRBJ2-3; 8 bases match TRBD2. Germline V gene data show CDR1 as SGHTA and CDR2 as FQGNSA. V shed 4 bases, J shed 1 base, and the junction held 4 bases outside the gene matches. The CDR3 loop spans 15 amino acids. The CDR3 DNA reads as TGTGCCAGCAGCTCGGGACTAGGAGGCACAGATACGCAGTATTTT. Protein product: CASSSGLGGTDTQYF.

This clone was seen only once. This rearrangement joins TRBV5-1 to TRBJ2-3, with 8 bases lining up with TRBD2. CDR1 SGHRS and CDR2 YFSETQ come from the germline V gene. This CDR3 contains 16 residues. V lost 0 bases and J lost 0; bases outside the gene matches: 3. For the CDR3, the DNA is TGCGCCAGCAGCTTGGGACTAGCGACTAGCACAGATACGCAGTATTTT. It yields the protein CASSLGLATSTDTQYF. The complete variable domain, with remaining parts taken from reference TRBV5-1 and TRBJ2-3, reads KAGVTQTPRYLIKTRGQQVTLSCSPISGHRSVSWYQQTPGQGLQFLFEYFSETQRNKGNFPGRFSGRQFSNSRSEMNVSTLELGDSALYLCASSLGLATSTDTQYFGPGTRLTVL.

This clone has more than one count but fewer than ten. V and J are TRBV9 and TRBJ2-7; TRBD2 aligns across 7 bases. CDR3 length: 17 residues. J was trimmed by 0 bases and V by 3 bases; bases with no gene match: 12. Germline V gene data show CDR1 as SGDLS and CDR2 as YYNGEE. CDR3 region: CASSERSPGLPSYEQYF. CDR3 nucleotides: TGTGCCAGCAGCGAGAGGTCACCGGGACTACCCTCCTACGAGCAGTACTTC.

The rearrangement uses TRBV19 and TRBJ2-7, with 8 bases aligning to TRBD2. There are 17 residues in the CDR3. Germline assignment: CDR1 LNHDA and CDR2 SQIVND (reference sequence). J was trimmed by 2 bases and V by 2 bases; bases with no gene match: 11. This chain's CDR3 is CASSIRVEAGGAYEQYF. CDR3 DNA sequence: TGTGCCAGTAGTATAAGGGTTGAGGCGGGGGGCGCCTACGAGCAGTACTTC. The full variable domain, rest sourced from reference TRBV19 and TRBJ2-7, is DGGITQSPKYLFRKEGQNVTLSCEQNLNHDAMYWYRQDPGQGLRLIYYSQIVNDFQKGDIAEGYSVSREKKESFPLTVTSAQKNPTAFYLCASSIRVEAGGAYEQYFGPGTRLTVT.

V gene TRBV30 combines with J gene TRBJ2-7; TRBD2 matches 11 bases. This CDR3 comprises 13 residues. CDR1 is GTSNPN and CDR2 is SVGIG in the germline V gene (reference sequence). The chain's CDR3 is CALTSGMFYEQYF. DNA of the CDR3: TGTGCTTTGACTAGCGGGATGTTTTACGAGCAGTACTTC.